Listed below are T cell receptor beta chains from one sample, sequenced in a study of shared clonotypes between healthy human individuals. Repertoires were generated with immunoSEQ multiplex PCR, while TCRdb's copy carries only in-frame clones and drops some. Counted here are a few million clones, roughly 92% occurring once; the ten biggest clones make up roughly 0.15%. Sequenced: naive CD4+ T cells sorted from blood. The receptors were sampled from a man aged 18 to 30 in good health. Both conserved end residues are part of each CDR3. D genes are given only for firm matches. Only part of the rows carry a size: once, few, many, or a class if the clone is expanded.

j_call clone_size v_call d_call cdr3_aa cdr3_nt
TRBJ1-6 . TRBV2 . CASSEESSYNSPLHF TGTGCCAGCAGTGAGGAGAGCTCCTATAATTCACCCCTCCACTTT
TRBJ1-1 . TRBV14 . CASSQEWAGPREAFF TGTGCCAGCAGCCAAGAGTGGGCAGGCCCCCGTGAAGCTTTCTTT
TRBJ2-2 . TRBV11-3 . CASSPGTSNTGELFF TGTGCCAGCAGCCCTGGGACATCGAACACCGGGGAGCTGTTTTTT
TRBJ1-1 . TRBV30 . CAWSVGSGRNTEAFF TGTGCCTGGAGTGTAGGGTCTGGGAGGAACACTGAAGCTTTCTTT
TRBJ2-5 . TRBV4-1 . CASSQGQAQETQYF TGCGCCAGCAGCCAAGGGCAGGCACAAGAGACCCAGTACTTC
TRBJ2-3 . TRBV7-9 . CASSSTGTQTDTQYF TGTGCCAGCAGCTCAACCGGGACTCAAACAGATACGCAGTATTTT
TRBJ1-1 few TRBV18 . CASSPRGSTEAFF TGTGCCAGCTCACCACGGGGGTCGACTGAAGCTTTCTTT
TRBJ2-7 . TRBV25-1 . CASRGAVDSYEQYF TGTGCCAGCAGGGGAGCGGTAGACTCCTACGAGCAGTACTTC
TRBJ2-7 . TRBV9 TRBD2 CASSVGLAGGSYEQYF TGTGCCAGCAGCGTAGGACTAGCGGGAGGTTCCTACGAGCAGTACTTC
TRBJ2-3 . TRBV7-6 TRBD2 CASSLISGSSTDTQYF TGTGCCAGCAGCTTAATTAGCGGGAGTTCGACAGATACGCAGTATTTT
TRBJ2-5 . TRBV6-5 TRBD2 CASSRTGLGGETQYF TGTGCCAGCAGTCGAACCGGACTAGGTGGGGAGACCCAGTACTTC
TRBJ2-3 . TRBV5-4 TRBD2 CASSLPKRGGTDTQYF TGTGCCAGCAGCTTGCCAAAGCGGGGGGGCACAGATACGCAGTATTTT
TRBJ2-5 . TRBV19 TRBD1 CASSIRTGGGQETQYF TGTGCCAGTAGTATAAGGACAGGGGGTGGTCAAGAGACCCAGTACTTC
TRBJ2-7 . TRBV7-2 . CASSLMSYEQYF TGTGCCAGCAGCTTAATGTCGTACGAGCAGTACTTC
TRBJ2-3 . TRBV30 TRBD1 CAFNRDRDTQYF TGTGCCTTTAACCGGGACAGAGATACGCAGTATTTT
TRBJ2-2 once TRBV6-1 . CASIRSTNTGELFF TGTGCCAGCATTAGGAGCACGAACACCGGGGAGCTGTTTTTT
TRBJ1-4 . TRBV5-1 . CASSLEGGNEKLFF TGCGCCAGCAGCCTTGAGGGGGGTAATGAAAAACTGTTTTTT
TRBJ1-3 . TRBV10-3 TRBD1 CATTTGGGNTIYF TGTGCCACTACTACAGGGGGCGGAAACACCATATATTTT
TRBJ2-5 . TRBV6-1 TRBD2 CASSDKRLAGENQETQYF TGTGCCAGCAGTGACAAACGTCTAGCGGGAGAGAATCAAGAGACCCAGTACTTC
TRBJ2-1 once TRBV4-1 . CASSPQGYNEQFF TGCGCCAGCAGCCCCCAGGGTTACAATGAGCAGTTCTTC
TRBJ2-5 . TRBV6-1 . CASRSSGGSQETQYF TGTGCCAGCAGGTCGTCAGGGGGGTCCCAAGAGACCCAGTACTTC
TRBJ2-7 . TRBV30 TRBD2 CAWTSGGYEQYF TGTGCCTGGACTAGCGGGGGCTACGAGCAGTACTTC
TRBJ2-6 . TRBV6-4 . CASSTSSGANVLTF TGTGCCAGCTCAACAAGCTCTGGGGCCAACGTCCTGACTTTC
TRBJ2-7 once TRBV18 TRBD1 CASSLQDRVHEQYF TGTGCCAGCTCACTTCAAGACAGGGTGCACGAGCAGTACTTC
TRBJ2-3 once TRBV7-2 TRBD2 CASSLGEGGSMTDTQYF TGTGCCAGCAGCTTAGGTGAGGGCGGGAGTATGACAGATACGCAGTATTTT
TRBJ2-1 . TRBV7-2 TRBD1 CASSGQGHRSYNEQFF TGTGCCAGCAGCGGACAGGGACACCGCTCCTACAATGAGCAGTTCTTC